Following are 2 T cell receptor beta chains from one sample sequenced in a study of T cell repertoires in cytomegalovirus infection. In TCRdb, the reads were re-called with MiXCR into one record per CDR3 protein. Here the sample spans approximately 50,000 distinct CDR3 sequences, around a fifth being singletons. Their target antigens are unknown. The material was CD8+ T cells from cultured PBMCs, obtained from culture after CMV antigen stimulation. The receptors come from a human donor in good health (CMV status not recorded). Some clones in this sample may be carry-over from other donors' samples.

The chain has TRBV7-2 and TRBJ2-3; a weak D match, TRBD2 (6 bases). Germline V gene data show CDR1 as SGHTA and CDR2 as FQGNSA. Trimming left V 2 bases short and J 2 bases short, with 14 bases between. The CDR3 is made up of 16 amino acids. The CDR3 protein is CASSLRRDFNTDTQYF. The CDR3 DNA reads as TGTGCCAGCAGCTTACGTCGGGACTTCAACACAGATACGCAGTATTTT.

The CDR3 region is CASSSGRAVENEQFF. The CDR3 DNA sequence: TGTGCCAGCAGCTCGGGACGGGCCGTAGAGAATGAGCAGTTCTTC. The rearrangement links TRBV7-9 to TRBJ2-1; D may correspond to TRBD1 or TRBD2 (5 bases each). Trimming removed 4 bases from V and 7 bases from J, with 17 bases in between. Germline V CDR1 and CDR2: SEHNR, FQNEAQ (reference sequence). The CDR3 consists of 15 residues.